What follows are 6 T cell receptor beta chains derived from one specimen sequenced in a study of blood T cell repertoires in COVID-19. Clones were read by immunoSEQ multiplex PCR, and TCRdb kept only the in-frame ones, dropping some. The sample lists about 50,000 clones, around 83% occurring once. Input material: peripheral blood. All receptors come from a woman over 75 with acute or convalescent COVID-19.

The chain recombines TRBV5-1 with TRBJ2-5; the match to TRBD1 covers 8 bases. Germline CDR1 reads SGHRS; CDR2 reads YFSETQ. The CDR3 consists of 14 residues. V shed 4 bases, J shed 2 bases, and the junction held 4 bases outside the gene matches. CDR3 sequence (DNA): TGCGCCAGCAGCACCGGGACAGGTCAAGAGACCCAGTACTTC. It specifies CASSTGTGQETQYF.

The J gene is TRBJ2-6, the V gene TRBV5-1; D possibly corresponds to TRBD2 (6 bases). Looked up from germline, CDR1 is SGHRS and CDR2 is YFSETQ. The CDR3 consists of 19 residues. V lost 3 bases, J lost 0 bases, and 19 bases lay in between. The CDR3 DNA reads as TGCGCCAGCAGCTCCGGCGGGGTATTATTCTTCTCTGGGGCCAACGTCCTGACTTTC. Its protein product is CASSSGGVLFFSGANVLTF.

This clone was observed a handful of times. The V call is TRBV18, the J call TRBJ2-7, with D perhaps matching TRBD1 (5 bases). CDR3 size: 14 residues. V lost 3 bases to trimming and J lost 3 bases, with 12 bases between them. From germline, CDR1 is KGHSH and CDR2 LQKENI. The CDR3 loop reads CASSPTDTNYEQYF. The CDR3 DNA sequence: TGTGCCAGCTCACCGACGGACACGAACTACGAGCAGTACTTC.

This rearrangement joins TRBV3-1 (or the pseudogene TRBV3-2) to TRBJ1-1, with a weak D call TRBD1 (5 bases). Trimming shortened V by 1 base and J by 2 bases, and 11 bases separated the two germline ends. The CDR3 is 15 residues long. Germline CDR1 reads LGHDT; CDR2 reads YNNKEL (reference sequence). CDR3 coding DNA: TGTGCCAGCAGCCAAGGACTCCAGGGCAACACTGAAGCTTTCTTT. Its protein product is CASSQGLQGNTEAFF.

This clone was counted a few times. This sequence joins TRBV7-9 and TRBJ2-7; tentatively, D is TRBD1 (8 bases). Germline CDR1 is SEHNR and CDR2 is FQNEAQ (reference sequence). V dropped 4 bases and J dropped 1 base, with 20 bases sitting between them. The CDR3 totals 17 residues. In DNA form, the CDR3 reads TGTGCCAGCAGCTCATTAATTACAGGGGGAGGGTCCTACGAGCAGTACTTC. Its translation is CASSSLITGGGSYEQYF. Together with reference TRBV7-9 and TRBJ2-7, the CDR3 gives the full variable domain: DTGVSQNPRHKITKRGQNVTFRCDPISEHNRLYWYRQTLGQGPEFLTYFQNEAQLEKSRLLSDRFSAERPKGSFSTLEIQRTEQGDSAMYLCASSSLITGGGSYEQYFGPGTRLTVT.

The chain couples TRBV30 to TRBJ1-2; a weak D match, TRBD1 (5 bases). Germline V lookup: CDR1 GTSNPN, CDR2 SVGIG (reference sequence). The CDR3 loop spans 14 amino acids. V was pared by 1 base and J by 4 bases, with 13 bases between. This CDR3 reads CAWSASGTPYGYTF. CDR3 nucleotide sequence: TGTGCCTGGAGTGCATCAGGGACTCCCTATGGCTACACCTTC.